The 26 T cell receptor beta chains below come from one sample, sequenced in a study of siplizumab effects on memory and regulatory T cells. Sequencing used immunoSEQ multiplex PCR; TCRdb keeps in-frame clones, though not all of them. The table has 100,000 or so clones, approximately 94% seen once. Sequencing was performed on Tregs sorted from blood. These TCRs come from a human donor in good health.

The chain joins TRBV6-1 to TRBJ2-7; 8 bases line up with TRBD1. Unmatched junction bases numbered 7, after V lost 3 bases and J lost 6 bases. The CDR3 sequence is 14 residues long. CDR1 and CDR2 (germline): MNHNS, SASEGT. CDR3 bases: TGTGCCAGCAGTGAGGACAGGGAATTGGTCGAGCAGTACTTC. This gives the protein CASSEDRELVEQYF.

The CDR3 region has the DNA TGTGCCAGCTCACCTAATACCGACGAGCAGTACTTC. This encodes CASSPNTDEQYF. This chain uses TRBV18 with TRBJ2-7; unclear D gene. V was clipped by 3 bases and J by 5 bases, with 8 bases between them. In germline, CDR1 is KGHSH, CDR2 LQKENI. The CDR3 contains 12 residues.

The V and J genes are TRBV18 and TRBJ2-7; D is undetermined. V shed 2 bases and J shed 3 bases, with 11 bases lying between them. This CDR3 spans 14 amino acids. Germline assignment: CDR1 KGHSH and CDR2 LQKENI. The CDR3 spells CASSPVRSYYEQYF. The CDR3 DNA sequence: TGTGCCAGCTCACCAGTTAGGTCATACTACGAGCAGTACTTC.

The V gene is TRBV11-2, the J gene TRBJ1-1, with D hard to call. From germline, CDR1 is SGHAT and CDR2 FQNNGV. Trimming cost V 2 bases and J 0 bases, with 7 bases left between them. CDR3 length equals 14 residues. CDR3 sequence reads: CASSLLWVNTEAFF. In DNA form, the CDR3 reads TGTGCCAGCAGCTTATTATGGGTGAACACTGAAGCTTTCTTT.

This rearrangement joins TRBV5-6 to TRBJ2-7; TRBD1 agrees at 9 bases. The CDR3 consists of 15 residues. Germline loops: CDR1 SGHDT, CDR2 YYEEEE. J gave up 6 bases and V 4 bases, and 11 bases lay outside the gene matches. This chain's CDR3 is CASSPYRDRVSEQYF. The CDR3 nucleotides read TGTGCCAGCAGCCCCTACCGGGACAGGGTATCCGAGCAGTACTTC.

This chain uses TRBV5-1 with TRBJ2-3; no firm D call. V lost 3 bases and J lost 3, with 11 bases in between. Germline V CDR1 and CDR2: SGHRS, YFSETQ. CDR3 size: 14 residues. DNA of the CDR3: TGCGCCAGCAGCTCCGCGAGGCTTACAGATACGCAGTATTTT. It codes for CASSSARLTDTQYF.

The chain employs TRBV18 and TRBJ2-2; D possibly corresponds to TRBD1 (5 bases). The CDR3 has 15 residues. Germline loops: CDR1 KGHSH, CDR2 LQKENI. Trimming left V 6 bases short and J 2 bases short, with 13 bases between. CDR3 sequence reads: CASSPDKLNTGELFF. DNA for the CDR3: TGTGCCAGCTCCCCGGACAAACTAAACACCGGGGAGCTGTTTTTT.

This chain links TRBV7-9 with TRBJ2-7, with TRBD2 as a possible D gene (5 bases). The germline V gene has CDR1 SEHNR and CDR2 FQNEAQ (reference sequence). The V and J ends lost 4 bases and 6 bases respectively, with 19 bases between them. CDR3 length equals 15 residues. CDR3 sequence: CASSSPRARRTEQYF. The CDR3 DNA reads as TGTGCCAGCAGCTCCCCGAGGGCCCGACGTACCGAGCAGTACTTC.

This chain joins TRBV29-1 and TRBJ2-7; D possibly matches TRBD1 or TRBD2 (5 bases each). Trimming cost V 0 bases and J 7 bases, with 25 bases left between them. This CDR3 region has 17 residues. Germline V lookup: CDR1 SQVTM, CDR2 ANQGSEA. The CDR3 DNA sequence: TGCAGCGTTGAAGACTCCAAACCATCCGGGACCTCGGGTGAGCAGTACTTC. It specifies CSVEDSKPSGTSGEQYF.

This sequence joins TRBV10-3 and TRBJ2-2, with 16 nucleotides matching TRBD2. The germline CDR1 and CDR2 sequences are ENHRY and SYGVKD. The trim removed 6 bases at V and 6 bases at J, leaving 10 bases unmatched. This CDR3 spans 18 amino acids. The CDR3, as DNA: TGTGCCATCAGGCTCTCTCTGGGACTAGCGGGAGGGGCCGGGGAGCTGTTTTTT. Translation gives CAIRLSLGLAGGAGELFF.

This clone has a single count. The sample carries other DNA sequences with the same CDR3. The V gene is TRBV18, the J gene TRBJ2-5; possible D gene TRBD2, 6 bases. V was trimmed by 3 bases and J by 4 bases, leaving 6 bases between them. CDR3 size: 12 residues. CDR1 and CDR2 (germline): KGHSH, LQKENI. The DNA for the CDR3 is TGTGCCAGCTCACCGGGGGGAGAGACCCAGTACTTC. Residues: CASSPGGETQYF.

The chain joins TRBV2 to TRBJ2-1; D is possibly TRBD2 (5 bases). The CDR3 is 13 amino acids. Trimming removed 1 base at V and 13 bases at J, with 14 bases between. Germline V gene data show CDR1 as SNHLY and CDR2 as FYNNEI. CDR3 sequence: CASSEGEYSSQFF. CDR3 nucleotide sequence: TGTGCCAGCAGTGAAGGGGAGTACTCTTCTCAGTTCTTC. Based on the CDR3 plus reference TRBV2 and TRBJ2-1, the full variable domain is EPEVTQTPSHQVTQMGQEVILRCVPISNHLYFYWYRQILGQKVEFLVSFYNNEISEKSEIFDDQFSVERPDGSNFTLKIRSTKLEDSAMYFCASSEGEYSSQFFGPGTRLTVL.

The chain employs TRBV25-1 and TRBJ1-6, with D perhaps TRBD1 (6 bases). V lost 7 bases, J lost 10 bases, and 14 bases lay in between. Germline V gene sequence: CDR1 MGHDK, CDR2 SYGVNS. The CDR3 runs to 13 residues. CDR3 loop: CASIDRPGSPLHF. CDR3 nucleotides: TGTGCCAGCATTGACAGGCCGGGGTCACCCCTCCACTTT. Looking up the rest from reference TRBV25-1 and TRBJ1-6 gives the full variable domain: EADIYQTPRYLVIGTGKKITLECSQTMGHDKMYWYQQDPGMELHLIHYSYGVNSTEKGDLSSESTVSRIRTEHFPLTLESARPSHTSQYLCASIDRPGSPLHFGNGTRLTVT.

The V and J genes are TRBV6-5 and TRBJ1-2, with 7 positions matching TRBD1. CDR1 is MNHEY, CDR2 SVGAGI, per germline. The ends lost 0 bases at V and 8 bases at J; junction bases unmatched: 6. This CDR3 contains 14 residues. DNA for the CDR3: TGTGCCAGCAGTTACTCGAAAGGGGGCGCCGGCTACACCTTC. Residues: CASSYSKGGAGYTF.

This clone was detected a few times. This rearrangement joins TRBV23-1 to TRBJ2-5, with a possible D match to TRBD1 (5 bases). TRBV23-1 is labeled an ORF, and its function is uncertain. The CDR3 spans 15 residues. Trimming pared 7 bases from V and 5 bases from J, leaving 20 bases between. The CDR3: CASNGFQGFMETQYF. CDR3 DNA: TGCGCCAGCAACGGGTTTCAGGGCTTTATGGAGACCCAGTACTTC.

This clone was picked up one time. CDR3 sequence reads: CSARRGFGYTF. The CDR3 DNA sequence: TGCAGTGCTAGACGGGGGTTCGGCTACACCTTC. The rearrangement joins TRBV20-1 to TRBJ1-2, with TRBD1 as a possible D gene (5 bases). Germline V lookup: CDR1 DFQATT, CDR2 SNEGSKA (reference sequence). V lost 2 bases and J lost 8, with 9 bases in between. The CDR3 extends over 11 amino acids.

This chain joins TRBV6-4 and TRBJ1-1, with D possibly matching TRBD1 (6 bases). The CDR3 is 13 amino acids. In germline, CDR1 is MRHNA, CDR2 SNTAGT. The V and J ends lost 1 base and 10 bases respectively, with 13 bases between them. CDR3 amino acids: CASSDFPGALAFF. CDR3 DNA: TGTGCCAGCAGTGACTTCCCGGGGGCCCTAGCTTTCTTT.

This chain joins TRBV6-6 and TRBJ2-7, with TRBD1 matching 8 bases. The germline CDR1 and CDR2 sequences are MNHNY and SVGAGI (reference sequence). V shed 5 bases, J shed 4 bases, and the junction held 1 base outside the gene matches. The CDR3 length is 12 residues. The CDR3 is CASSGQGYEQYF. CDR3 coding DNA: TGTGCCAGCAGTGGACAGGGTTACGAGCAGTACTTC.

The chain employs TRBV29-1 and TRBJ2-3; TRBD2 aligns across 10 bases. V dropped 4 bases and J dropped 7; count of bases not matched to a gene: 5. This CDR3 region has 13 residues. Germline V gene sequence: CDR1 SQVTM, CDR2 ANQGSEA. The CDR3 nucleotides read TGCAGCGTTGTTGGGACTAGCGACTATACGCAGTATTTT. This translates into CSVVGTSDYTQYF.

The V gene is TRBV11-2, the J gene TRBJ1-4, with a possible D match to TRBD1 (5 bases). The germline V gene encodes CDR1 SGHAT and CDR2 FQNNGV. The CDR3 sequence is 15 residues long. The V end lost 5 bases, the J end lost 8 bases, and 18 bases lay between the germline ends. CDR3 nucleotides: TGTGCCAGCAGCCGCCAAGGACAACCATTCGAAAAACTGTTTTTT. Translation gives CASSRQGQPFEKLFF.

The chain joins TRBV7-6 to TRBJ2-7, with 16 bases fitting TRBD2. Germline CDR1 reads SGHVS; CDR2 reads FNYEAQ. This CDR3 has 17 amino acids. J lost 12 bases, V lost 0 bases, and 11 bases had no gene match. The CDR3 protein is CASSLALGTSGRARLYF. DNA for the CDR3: TGTGCCAGCAGCTTAGCGCTCGGGACTAGCGGGAGGGCTAGGCTGTACTTC.

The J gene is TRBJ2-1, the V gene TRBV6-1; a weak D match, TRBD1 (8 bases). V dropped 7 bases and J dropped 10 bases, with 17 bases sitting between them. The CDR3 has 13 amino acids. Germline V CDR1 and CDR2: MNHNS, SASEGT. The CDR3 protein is CASNTGGVAEQFF. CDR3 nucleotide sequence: TGTGCCAGCAACACAGGGGGGGTGGCGGAGCAGTTCTTC.

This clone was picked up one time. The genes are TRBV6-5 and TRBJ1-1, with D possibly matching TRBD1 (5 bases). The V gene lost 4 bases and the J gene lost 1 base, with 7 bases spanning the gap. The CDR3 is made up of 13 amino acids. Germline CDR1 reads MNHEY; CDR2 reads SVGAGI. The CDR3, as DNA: TGTGCCAGCAGTTCGACAGAGAACACTGAAGCTTTCTTT. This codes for CASSSTENTEAFF.

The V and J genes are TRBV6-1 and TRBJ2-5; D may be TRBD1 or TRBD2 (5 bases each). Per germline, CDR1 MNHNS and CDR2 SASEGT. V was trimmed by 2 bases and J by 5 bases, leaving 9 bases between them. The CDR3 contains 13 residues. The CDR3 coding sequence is TGTGCCAGCAGTGAACAGGGACGGGAGACCCAGTACTTC. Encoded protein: CASSEQGRETQYF.

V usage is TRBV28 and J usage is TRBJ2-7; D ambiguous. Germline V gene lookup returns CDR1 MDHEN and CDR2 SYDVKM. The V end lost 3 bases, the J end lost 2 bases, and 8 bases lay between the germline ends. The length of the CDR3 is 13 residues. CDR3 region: CASSLVRTYEQYF. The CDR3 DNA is TGTGCCAGCAGTTTGGTCAGAACCTACGAGCAGTACTTC.

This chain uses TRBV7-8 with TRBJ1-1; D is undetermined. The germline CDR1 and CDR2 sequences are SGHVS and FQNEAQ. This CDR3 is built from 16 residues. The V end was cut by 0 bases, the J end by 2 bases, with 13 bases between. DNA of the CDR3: TGTGCCAGCAGCTTAGCCCCTCCCCTGGCAAACACTGAAGCTTTCTTT. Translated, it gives CASSLAPPLANTEAFF.